The T cell receptor (beta chain) described here comes from a study of blood T cell repertoires in COVID-19. Turning to the study itself: Specimens from acute and convalescent COVID-19 originated in the United States, Italy and Spain. The analysed material was cDNA or gDNA that came from T cells, B-cell-depleted T cells, or PBMCs.

Germline trimming cut 6 bases from V and 7 bases from J; bases unmatched to any gene: 7. The germline V gene encodes CDR1 MNHEY and CDR2 SVGEGT. The CDR3 runs to 14 residues. In the original processing: The authors estimated nucleated cell counts from reference gene primer amplification. TCRdb keeps only in-frame clones here, not all; method: immunoSEQ multiplex PCR. The DNA gave D and trimming, while V, J and clone size come from that table. This table has fewer than 110,000 clones, more than 70% appearing once. The sequencing input was peripheral blood. The clonotype originates from a human donor in a cohort sampled during active COVID-19. The genes are TRBV6-2 or TRBV6-3 and TRBJ2-7, with TRBD2 matching 12 bases. As DNA, the CDR3 is TGTGCCAGCAGCCGACTAGCGGGAGTTGGGGAGCAGTACTTC. Its translation is CASSRLAGVGEQYF.